A single sample is the source of the 21 T cell receptor beta chains below, sequenced in a study of T cell responses to AZD1222 COVID-19 vaccine. TCRdb keeps only in-frame clones here, not all; method: immunoSEQ multiplex PCR. The repertoire holds approximately 150,000 clones, with over 85% as singletons. The sequencing used peripheral blood, collected 28 days after the second AZD1222 dose. Every receptor here comes from an adult who received the AZD1222 COVID-19 vaccine.

The chain has TRBV5-1 and TRBJ2-1, with 7 bases identical to TRBD2. The CDR3 sequence is 15 residues long. Germline CDR1 is SGHRS and CDR2 is YFSETQ. V was pared by 2 bases and J by 1 base, with 3 bases of the junction left unmatched. The CDR3 reads CASSFGGNSYNEQFF. The CDR3 region has the DNA TGCGCCAGCAGCTTCGGGGGGAATTCCTACAATGAGCAGTTCTTC. Filled out from reference TRBV5-1 and TRBJ2-1, the complete variable domain reads KAGVTQTPRYLIKTRGQQVTLSCSPISGHRSVSWYQQTPGQGLQFLFEYFSETQRNKGNFPGRFSGRQFSNSRSEMNVSTLELGDSALYLCASSFGGNSYNEQFFGPGTRLTVL.

The rearrangement links TRBV28 to TRBJ1-1; 10 bases agree with TRBD1. Germline V CDR1 and CDR2: MDHEN, SYDVKM. The CDR3 totals 15 residues. V trimming: 1 base; J trimming: 6 bases; junction bases outside the gene matches: 5. The CDR3 coding sequence is TGTGCCAGCAGTTTATACGCGGGACAGGGGTCTGAAGCTTTCTTT. Protein: CASSLYAGQGSEAFF.

The chain joins TRBV9 to TRBJ2-2, with D tentatively TRBD1 (5 bases). The V and J ends lost 2 bases and 1 base respectively, with 18 bases between them. The CDR3 consists of 18 residues. The germline gives CDR1 SGDLS, CDR2 YYNGEE. CDR3 nucleotide sequence: TGTGCCAGCAGCGTCCAAAGGGGCCAGAATATGAACACCGGGGAGCTGTTTTTT. Translated, it gives CASSVQRGQNMNTGELFF.

The chain combines TRBV7-2 with TRBJ2-2, with 8 positions matching TRBD1. Germline CDR1 and CDR2: SGHTA and FQGNSA. With 5 bases clipped from V and 8 bases from J, the junction kept 10 bases outside the gene matches. This CDR3 contains 15 residues. Written as DNA, the CDR3 is TGTGCCAGCAGCCCCCGGACAGGGTCATGGGGGGAGCTGTTTTTT. Translated: CASSPRTGSWGELFF. The full variable domain, in which reference TRBV7-2 and TRBJ2-2 provide the parts outside the CDR3, is GAGVSQSPSNKVTEKGKDVELRCDPISGHTALYWYRQSLGQGLEFLIYFQGNSAPDKSGLPSDRFSAERTGGSVSTLTIQRTQQEDSAVYLCASSPRTGSWGELFFGEGSRLTVL.

As concerns this clone: The sample contains more than one DNA sequence encoding this CDR3. V gene TRBV11-3 combines with J gene TRBJ2-7; D remains unclear. The CDR3 is 12 amino acids. Per the germline V gene, CDR1 is SGHNT and CDR2 is YENEEA. The germline V and J ends were trimmed by 3 bases and 1 base, with 4 bases remaining between them. The CDR3 is CASSFGSYEQYF. In nucleotides, the CDR3 is TGTGCCAGCAGCTTCGGATCCTACGAGCAGTACTTC.

The rearrangement uses TRBV10-1 and TRBJ2-5; D is unclear. The CDR3 is made up of 13 amino acids. Trimming shortened V by 3 bases and J by 1 base, and 6 bases separated the two germline ends. The germline V gene encodes CDR1 WNHNN and CDR2 SYGVQD (reference sequence). The CDR3 coding sequence is TGCGCCAGCAGTGAAAACACCCAAGAGACCCAGTACTTC. This encodes CASSENTQETQYF.

V gene TRBV30 combines with J gene TRBJ1-2; 9 bases map to TRBD1. Germline assignment: CDR1 GTSNPN and CDR2 SVGIG (reference sequence). With 3 bases clipped from V and 5 bases from J, the junction kept 13 bases outside the gene matches. There are 16 residues in the CDR3. The CDR3 sequence: CAWSGTGGDSRYGYTF. The CDR3 nucleotides read TGTGCCTGGAGCGGTACAGGGGGCGATTCTCGTTATGGCTACACCTTC.

This sequence joins TRBV28 and TRBJ1-2, with 9 bases aligning to TRBD1. There are 17 residues in the CDR3. Trimming removed 4 bases from V and 1 base from J; junction bases left unmatched: 10. The V gene's germline CDR1 is MDHEN and CDR2 SYDVKM. Written as DNA, the CDR3 is TGTGCCAGCAGTTCCACTCCTGGGACAGGGATTAACTATGGCTACACCTTC. Its translation: CASSSTPGTGINYGYTF.

This chain links TRBV28 with TRBJ1-4; D might be TRBD1 (6 bases). The CDR3 runs to 17 residues. Germline V gene data show CDR1 as MDHEN and CDR2 as SYDVKM. V was trimmed by 4 bases and J by 2 bases, leaving 17 bases between them. CDR3 in amino acids: CASSSRVRGGTNEKLFF. Here the CDR3 DNA reads TGTGCCAGCAGTTCCCGGGTCCGGGGGGGCACTAATGAAAAACTGTTTTTT.

This clone turned up a few times. This sequence joins TRBV11-3 and TRBJ1-2, with no clear D. Germline CDR1 reads SGHNT; CDR2 reads YENEEA. The CDR3 loop spans 15 amino acids. With 1 base removed from V and 0 bases from J, the gap between germline ends came to 9 bases. CDR3 loop: CASSLGSGANYGYTF. The DNA for the CDR3 is TGTGCCAGCAGCTTAGGCTCCGGGGCTAACTATGGCTACACCTTC.

Only one count was recorded for this clone. This chain joins TRBV24-1 and TRBJ2-3; 10 nucleotides agree with TRBD2. With 3 bases clipped from V and 4 bases from J, the junction kept 9 bases outside the gene matches. The length of the CDR3 is 17 residues. Germline CDR1 KGHDR, CDR2 SFDVKD. This CDR3 is CATSDPGLADGADTQYF. The CDR3 region has the DNA TGTGCCACCAGTGATCCCGGACTAGCGGATGGGGCAGATACGCAGTATTTT.

This chain connects TRBV7-9 to TRBJ2-3, with TRBD2 identical over 7 bases. Germline V gene data show CDR1 as SEHNR and CDR2 as FQNEAQ (reference sequence). J gave up 0 bases and V 3 bases, and 0 bases lay outside the gene matches. The CDR3 totals 14 residues. The CDR3 here is CASSLTSSTDTQYF. The CDR3 DNA sequence: TGTGCCAGCAGCTTGACTAGCAGCACAGATACGCAGTATTTT.

The chain uses TRBV6-4 and TRBJ2-3; D might be TRBD2 (6 bases). Germline CDR1 reads MRHNA; CDR2 reads SNTAGT. Trimming left V 3 bases short and J 1 base short, with 11 bases between. The CDR3 totals 15 residues. CDR3 sequence (DNA): TGTGCCAGCAGTGAGACCGGGGGAGGCACAGATACGCAGTATTTT. Its protein product is CASSETGGGTDTQYF.

This clone was seen more than once but under ten times. This chain connects TRBV6-4 to TRBJ1-1; possibly TRBD1 for D (6 bases). Germline CDR1 MRHNA, CDR2 SNTAGT. The CDR3 covers 14 residues. Trimming left V 5 bases short and J 1 base short, with 11 bases between. CDR3 sequence reads: CASSRTEENTEAFF. The CDR3, as DNA: TGTGCCAGCAGTCGGACAGAAGAGAACACTGAAGCTTTCTTT.

This chain links TRBV28 with TRBJ1-1; unclear D gene. The CDR3 has 14 residues. Germline lookup yields CDR1 MDHEN and CDR2 SYDVKM. V lost 6 bases, J lost 0 bases, and 11 bases lay in between. In DNA form, the CDR3 reads TGTGCCAGCAGCCCCCTCGGGGTGAACACTGAAGCTTTCTTT. This gives the protein CASSPLGVNTEAFF. Variable domain in full (rest from reference TRBV28 and TRBJ1-1): DVKVTQSSRYLVKRTGEKVFLECVQDMDHENMFWYRQDPGLGLRLIYFSYDVKMKEKGDIPEGYSVSREKKERFSLILESASTNQTSMYLCASSPLGVNTEAFFGQGTRLTVV.

The CDR3 bases are TGTGCCAGCAGTGCGGGTGCATACTATGGCTACACCTTC. The encoded protein is CASSAGAYYGYTF. This chain joins TRBV27 and TRBJ1-2; no definite D call. Germline V gene sequence: CDR1 MNHEY, CDR2 SMNVEV (reference sequence). V lost 5 bases and J lost 3, with 10 bases in between. The CDR3 extends over 13 amino acids.

The chain carries TRBV30 and TRBJ2-3; D not certain. Trimming removed 1 base at V and 4 bases at J, with 15 bases between. The CDR3 sequence is 15 residues long. Looked up from germline, CDR1 is GTSNPN and CDR2 is SVGIG (reference sequence). The CDR3, as DNA: TGTGCCTGGAGTGGGATAGGCCTCGGGTCAGATACGCAGTATTTT. It is translated as CAWSGIGLGSDTQYF. Using reference TRBV30 and TRBJ2-3 for the parts outside the CDR3, the full variable domain is SQTIHQWPATLVQPVGSPLSLECTVEGTSNPNLYWYRQAAGRGLQLLFYSVGIGQISSEVPQNLSASRPQDRQFILSSKKLLLSDSGFYLCAWSGIGLGSDTQYFGPGTRLTVL.

This chain joins TRBV9 and TRBJ1-2; no clear D. The V end lost 0 bases, the J end lost 1 base, and 13 bases lay between the germline ends. Germline V lookup: CDR1 SGDLS, CDR2 YYNGEE. The CDR3 sequence is 16 residues long. The CDR3 sequence: CASSVGYTTFNYGYTF. The CDR3 DNA reads TGTGCCAGCAGCGTAGGCTACACCACCTTTAACTATGGCTACACCTTC.

This rearrangement joins TRBV5-1 to TRBJ2-2; D possibly corresponds to TRBD2 (5 bases). Germline CDR1 is SGHRS and CDR2 is YFSETQ. The CDR3 length is 14 residues. V lost 7 bases and J 6 bases, leaving 16 bases between the germline ends. DNA of the CDR3: TGCGCCAGCGCTGAGGGCTTCTTCGCCGGGGAGCTGTTTTTT. This encodes CASAEGFFAGELFF.

This chain connects TRBV28 to TRBJ2-3; 10 positions match TRBD1. The CDR3 runs 17 residues. With V trimmed by 5 bases and J by 0 bases, 8 bases remained unmatched. The germline V gene encodes CDR1 MDHEN and CDR2 SYDVKM. The chain's CDR3 is CASSDIGTGASTDTQYF. The CDR3 DNA sequence: TGTGCCAGCAGTGATATCGGGACAGGGGCCAGCACAGATACGCAGTATTTT. Variable domain in full (rest from reference TRBV28 and TRBJ2-3): DVKVTQSSRYLVKRTGEKVFLECVQDMDHENMFWYRQDPGLGLRLIYFSYDVKMKEKGDIPEGYSVSREKKERFSLILESASTNQTSMYLCASSDIGTGASTDTQYFGPGTRLTVL.

The rearrangement joins TRBV5-1 to TRBJ2-1; TRBD2 might be the D (6 bases). The CDR3 is made up of 17 amino acids. Per germline, CDR1 SGHRS and CDR2 YFSETQ. V lost 0 bases, J lost 0 bases, and 13 bases lay in between. DNA of the CDR3: TGCGCCAGCAGCTTGGCGGTAGGCGGGGCCTCCTACAATGAGCAGTTCTTC. Protein sequence: CASSLAVGGASYNEQFF. The variable domain in full, completed from reference TRBV5-1 and TRBJ2-1, reads KAGVTQTPRYLIKTRGQQVTLSCSPISGHRSVSWYQQTPGQGLQFLFEYFSETQRNKGNFPGRFSGRQFSNSRSEMNVSTLELGDSALYLCASSLAVGGASYNEQFFGPGTRLTVL.